This TCR beta chain was recorded in a study of T cells after yellow fever vaccination. In germline, CDR1 is SGHRS, CDR2 YFSETQ. With 5 bases removed from V and 4 bases from J, the gap between germline ends came to 12 bases. The CDR3 sequence is 13 residues long. One entry per CDR3 protein, called by TCRdb with MiXCR from the 5' RACE reads. The repertoire includes approximately 550,000 distinct CDR3 sequences, approximately 12% of them detected once, and 11% to 15% sits in the top ten. Study-level results: Only a minor proportion of clonotypes was detected across both CD4 and CD8 compartments. Booster sampling recovered most clones from primary vaccination (under 97% CD4, approximately 90% CD8).

This clonotype has more than one count but fewer than ten. Antigen unknown. V is TRBV5-1 and J is TRBJ1-1; possibly TRBD1 for D (5 bases). This receptor was obtained from a man aged 25-45 years who received the YFV17D yellow fever vaccine. The material was PBMCs, obtained on the day of the yellow fever booster vaccination. CDR3 in amino acids: CASSLQGLTEAFF. Written as DNA, the CDR3 is TGCGCCAGCAGTCTTCAGGGCCTCACTGAAGCTTTCTTT.